These T cell receptor beta chains were read from a single sample in a study of blood T cell repertoires in COVID-19. Libraries were prepared by immunoSEQ multiplex PCR; TCRdb keeps only in-frame clonotypes and omits some of them. The table includes approximately 53,000 clones, under 85% detected once. Sequencing was performed on peripheral blood. These receptors were collected from a man aged 40-55 years with acute or convalescent COVID-19. The CDR3 runs from the conserved cysteine through the conserved F or W. Each record gives: clone size, V gene, J gene, D gene, CDR3 protein, CDR3 DNA. A D gene is named only where the DNA matches it firmly. Not all rows give a size; the values are once, few, many and, for expanded clones, a class.

>-|TRBV19|TRBJ1-1|-
CASSILLSGGEAFF
TGTGCCAGTAGTATACTTCTGAGCGGGGGGGAAGCTTTCTTT
>once|TRBV5-4|TRBJ2-1|-
CASSWGRERNEQFF
TGTGCCAGCAGCTGGGGGCGGGAGCGCAATGAGCAGTTCTTC
>-|TRBV5-6|TRBJ1-1|-
CASSLDGMNTEAFF
TGTGCCAGCAGCTTGGACGGTATGAACACTGAAGCTTTCTTT
>-|TRBV19|TRBJ1-2|TRBD1
CASSTRTGGSYGYTF
TGTGCCAGTAGTACCCGGACAGGGGGCTCCTATGGCTACACCTTC
>once|TRBV7-9|TRBJ2-5|-
CASSSDGGNQETQYF
TGTGCCAGCAGCTCCGATGGGGGGAACCAAGAGACCCAGTACTTC
>-|TRBV19|TRBJ1-2|-
CASSSRFGVDYGYTF
TGTGCCAGTAGTTCCAGGTTCGGGGTGGACTATGGCTACACCTTC
>few|TRBV25-1|TRBJ1-1|TRBD1
CASSEYGTGETEAFF
TGTGCCAGCAGTGAATATGGAACAGGGGAAACTGAAGCTTTCTTT
>-|TRBV7-2|TRBJ2-4|TRBD2
CASSLGLAGVENIQYF
TGTGCCAGCAGCTTAGGACTAGCGGGGGTTGAGAACATTCAGTACTTC
>-|TRBV24-1|TRBJ1-5|-
CATARQANQPQHF
TGTGCCACCGCTCGGCAGGCTAATCAGCCCCAGCATTTT
>-|TRBV10-1|TRBJ2-1|-
CASSELAPGVQFF
TGCGCCAGCAGTGAGCTGGCACCAGGTGTGCAGTTCTTC
>-|TRBV9|TRBJ1-6|-
CASSVGQALNSPLHF
TGTGCCAGCAGCGTAGGGCAGGCCTTGAATTCACCCCTCCACTTT
>-|TRBV5-1|TRBJ1-1|TRBD1
CASSFTGARQNTEAFF
TGCGCCAGCAGCTTCACAGGGGCTCGGCAGAACACTGAAGCTTTCTTT
>-|TRBV27|TRBJ1-5|-
CASSLEGLNQPQHF
TGTGCCAGCAGTTTAGAGGGTCTGAATCAGCCCCAGCATTTT
>-|TRBV2|TRBJ2-1|-
CASSVRLAPNEQFF
TGTGCCAGCAGTGTCCGTCTAGCGCCTAATGAGCAGTTCTTC
>-|TRBV19|TRBJ1-1|TRBD1
CASSWTGLTEAFF
TGTGCCAGTAGTTGGACAGGGCTCACTGAAGCTTTCTTT
>-|TRBV3-1/TRBV3-2|TRBJ1-5|-
CASSQDSIMARPQHF
TGTGCCAGCAGCCAAGATTCGATTATGGCCCGGCCCCAGCATTTT
>-|TRBV19|TRBJ1-6|-
CASKGSGPESYNSPLHF
TGTGCCAGTAAGGGCAGCGGCCCCGAATCCTATAATTCACCCCTCCACTTT
>-|TRBV18|TRBJ1-1|-
CASSPPMRSAEAFF
TGTGCCAGCTCACCACCCATGAGAAGCGCTGAAGCTTTCTTT
>-|TRBV5-4|TRBJ2-5|-
CASSPATGKGGEETQYF
TGTGCCAGCAGCCCCGCCACAGGGAAGGGGGGGGAAGAGACCCAGTACTTC
>-|TRBV19|TRBJ2-1|-
CASSIDSAGRGNEQFF
TGTGCCAGTAGTATAGATAGTGCTGGCAGGGGCAATGAGCAGTTCTTC
>-|TRBV5-4|TRBJ2-1|TRBD2
CASSFTRNSGGANEQFF
TGTGCCAGCAGCTTTACGCGGAATAGCGGGGGGGCCAATGAGCAGTTCTTC
>once|TRBV11-3|TRBJ2-2|-
CASSLEWGANTGELFF
TGTGCCAGCAGCTTAGAGTGGGGGGCGAACACCGGGGAGCTGTTTTTT
>-|TRBV7-8|TRBJ1-2|-
CASSDNQYYGYTF
TGTGCCAGCAGCGATAACCAGTACTATGGCTACACCTTC
>once|TRBV19|TRBJ2-2|-
CASSMAWQGSTGELFF
TGTGCCAGTAGTATGGCATGGCAGGGTAGCACCGGGGAGCTGTTTTTT
>once|TRBV2|TRBJ2-1|TRBD2
CASVREGRYNEQFF
TGTGCCAGTGTGCGGGAGGGCCGATACAATGAGCAGTTCTTC
>-|TRBV5-1|TRBJ1-4|-
CASSRGLQDTNEKLFF
TGCGCCAGCTCTCGGGGACTCCAGGACACTAATGAAAAACTGTTTTTT
>-|TRBV2|TRBJ2-3|TRBD1
CASGPTGQGKDTQYF
TGTGCCAGCGGCCCCACGGGACAGGGGAAAGATACGCAGTATTTT
>-|TRBV28|TRBJ2-5|-
CASSYPANLLAKRSETQYF
TGTGCCAGCAGTTACCCTGCCAACCTCTTAGCGAAACGGTCGGAGACCCAGTACTTC
>-|TRBV6-5|TRBJ2-1|TRBD2
CASSYSMAGGGNEQFF
TGTGCCAGCAGTTACTCGATGGCGGGAGGAGGCAATGAGCAGTTCTTC
>-|TRBV5-4|TRBJ2-7|TRBD2
CASSMDSGAYEQYF
TGTGCCAGCAGCATGGATAGCGGGGCCTACGAGCAGTACTTC
>-|TRBV7-2|TRBJ1-3|-
CASSRDIHYRGNTIYF
TGTGCCAGCAGCCGGGACATCCATTATCGGGGAAACACCATATATTTT
>-|TRBV5-8|TRBJ1-2|-
CASANVDYGYTF
TGTGCCAGCGCAAACGTAGACTATGGCTACACCTTC
>-|TRBV9|TRBJ1-1|-
CASSVDGQPAEAFF
TGTGCCAGCAGCGTCGACGGACAGCCCGCTGAAGCTTTCTTT
>-|TRBV5-6|TRBJ2-1|-
CASSLATGTLYNEQFF
TGTGCCAGCAGCTTGGCCACCGGGACTTTATACAATGAGCAGTTCTTC
>-|TRBV5-4|TRBJ2-5|-
CASKEGGGGKTQYF
TGTGCCAGCAAAGAGGGGGGCGGGGGAAAGACCCAGTACTTC
>-|TRBV10-1|TRBJ2-7|-
CASSENENEQYF
TGCGCCAGCAGTGAGAACGAGAACGAGCAGTACTTC
>-|TRBV5-1|TRBJ1-6|-
CASSLDGLGAKHSPLHF
TGCGCCAGCAGCTTGGATGGGTTGGGGGCTAAACATTCACCCCTCCACTTT
>-|TRBV23-1|TRBJ2-5|-
CASSQRPQGYQYF
TGCGCCAGCAGTCAGAGACCCCAGGGTTACCAGTACTTC
>once|TRBV3-1/TRBV3-2|TRBJ1-4|TRBD1
CASRQTYRGLKLFF
TGTGCCAGCAGACAAACCTACAGGGGATTAAAACTGTTTTTT
>-|TRBV7-9|TRBJ2-2|-
CASSLAGGNTGELFF
TGTGCCAGCAGCTTAGCGGGGGGGAACACCGGGGAGCTGTTTTTT
>-|TRBV29-1|TRBJ2-1|TRBD2
CSVGGGRANEQFF
TGCAGCGTCGGGGGAGGGAGGGCCAATGAGCAGTTCTTC
>few|TRBV19|TRBJ1-5|TRBD1
CASSWSGQGSQPQHF
TGTGCCAGTAGTTGGTCGGGACAGGGCAGTCAGCCCCAGCATTTT
>-|TRBV25-1|TRBJ1-2|TRBD1
CASEGHSGGYGYTF
TGTGCCAGCGAGGGCCACTCAGGGGGCTATGGCTACACCTTC